The 27 T cell receptor beta chains below come from one sample, sequenced in a study of blood T cell repertoires in COVID-19. Method: immunoSEQ multiplex PCR; TCRdb's copy keeps in-frame clones and lacks some. The data hold roughly 460,000 clones, with roughly 90% observed a single time. The sequencing sample was made of peripheral blood. All receptors derive from a man younger than 35 with COVID-19, enrolled during active disease.

The chain links TRBV10-3 to TRBJ2-7; 10 bases align to TRBD1. With 0 bases clipped from V and 6 bases from J, the junction kept 5 bases outside the gene matches. Germline V gene lookup returns CDR1 ENHRY and CDR2 SYGVKD. The CDR3 length is 15 residues. The CDR3 loop is CAISESPGQGFEQYF. CDR3 nucleotide sequence: TGTGCCATCAGTGAGTCACCGGGACAGGGGTTCGAGCAGTACTTC.

The chain uses TRBV4-2 and TRBJ2-1; 7 nucleotides agree with TRBD2. After removal of 5 bases from V and 5 bases from J, the junction contained 9 bases not matched to a gene. Germline V gives CDR1 LGHNA, CDR2 YNFKEQ. The CDR3 has 15 residues. In nucleotides, the CDR3 is TGTGCCAGCAGCAGGGGAGACGGGGGGAACAATGAGCAGTTCTTC. Residues: CASSRGDGGNNEQFF.

The rearrangement uses TRBV2 and TRBJ2-7, with D tentatively TRBD2 (5 bases). CDR1 is SNHLY and CDR2 is FYNNEI in the germline V gene. V lost 4 bases and J 4 bases, leaving 17 bases between the germline ends. The CDR3 is made up of 15 amino acids. CDR3 region: CASSGLSPGDYEQYF. In nucleotides, the CDR3 is TGTGCCAGCAGTGGCCTATCCCCCGGGGATTACGAGCAGTACTTC.

The chain uses TRBV11-2 and TRBJ2-1, with a weak D call TRBD1 (5 bases). V was trimmed by 4 bases and J by 7 bases, leaving 11 bases between them. CDR1 and CDR2 (germline): SGHAT, FQNNGV. The CDR3 covers 13 residues. The CDR3 region has the DNA TGTGCCAGCAGCTCCCAGGGTATGAATGAGCAGTTCTTC. Translation gives CASSSQGMNEQFF.

This chain joins TRBV6-5 and TRBJ2-7, with D perhaps matching TRBD1 (6 bases). Germline V gene data show CDR1 as MNHEY and CDR2 as SVGAGI. Trimming left V 7 bases short and J 1 base short, with 17 bases between. The CDR3 length is 15 residues. The CDR3 spells CASITGTRPSYEQYF. CDR3 DNA sequence: TGTGCCAGCATAACCGGGACACGGCCTTCCTACGAGCAGTACTTC.

This chain uses TRBV7-2 with TRBJ2-5; D ambiguous. Trimming took 1 base from V and 2 from J, leaving 8 bases between them. The CDR3 length is 14 residues. The germline gives CDR1 SGHTA, CDR2 FQGNSA. The CDR3 sequence: CASSLVRSQETQYF. CDR3 nucleotides: TGTGCCAGCAGCTTAGTCCGTAGTCAAGAGACCCAGTACTTC.

This clone was seen once. This rearrangement joins TRBV20-1 to TRBJ2-7; a weak D match, TRBD1 (5 bases). V was pared by 4 bases and J by 6 bases, with 10 bases between. The CDR3 has 11 residues. CDR1 is DFQATT and CDR2 is SNEGSKA in the germline V gene (reference sequence). CDR3 DNA: TGCAGTGCTAACGCCCAGGGCGAGCAGTACTTC. As protein: CSANAQGEQYF.

This clone has a handful of counts. This chain connects TRBV7-9 to TRBJ1-5; no clear D. Germline V gene data show CDR1 as SEHNR and CDR2 as FQNEAQ (reference sequence). This CDR3 comprises 13 residues. Trimming took off 1 base at V and 5 bases at J, with 6 bases between the two ends. The CDR3 region is CASSLERDQPQHF. The CDR3 region has the DNA TGTGCCAGCAGCTTAGAGAGGGATCAGCCCCAGCATTTT.

The CDR3 sequence is CASSSRQAGDYGYTF. The CDR3, as DNA: TGTGCCAGCAGCTCCAGACAGGCTGGGGACTATGGCTACACCTTC. J is TRBJ1-2 and V is TRBV13; perhaps TRBD1 as D (6 bases). The CDR3 is 15 amino acids. Germline lookup yields CDR1 PRHDT and CDR2 FYEKMQ (reference sequence). V gave up 4 bases and J gave up 3 bases, with 15 bases separating them.

This clone is a singleton in its sample. V gene TRBV11-2 combines with J gene TRBJ2-4; D is perhaps TRBD2 (6 bases). The V end was cut by 0 bases, the J end by 1 base, with 16 bases between. The CDR3 extends over 18 amino acids. In germline, CDR1 is SGHAT, CDR2 FQNNGV. The CDR3 spells CASSLELAPHSAKNIQYF. The CDR3, as DNA: TGTGCCAGCAGCTTAGAACTAGCCCCCCATAGTGCCAAAAACATTCAGTACTTC.

The V and J genes are TRBV5-1 and TRBJ2-5; D is unclear. CDR3 length: 13 residues. Trimming removed 0 bases at V and 5 bases at J, with 8 bases between. Germline V gives CDR1 SGHRS, CDR2 YFSETQ. This CDR3 reads CASSLGVAETQYF. Here the CDR3 DNA reads TGCGCCAGCAGCTTGGGAGTAGCTGAGACCCAGTACTTC.

This rearrangement joins TRBV20-1 to TRBJ1-1; unclear D gene. Germline-derived CDR1 and CDR2 are DFQATT and SNEGSKA (reference sequence). The CDR3 extends over 15 amino acids. The V end lost 3 bases, the J end lost 1 base, and 15 bases lay between the germline ends. CDR3: CSASPAVRGNTEAFF. Here the CDR3 DNA reads TGCAGTGCTAGTCCGGCGGTCCGGGGGAACACTGAAGCTTTCTTT.

The chain couples TRBV3-1 (or the pseudogene TRBV3-2) to TRBJ2-7; TRBD2 matches 7 bases. The germline gives CDR1 LGHDT, CDR2 YNNKEL (reference sequence). The CDR3 contains 15 residues. The V and J ends lost 1 base and 4 bases, in that order; junction bases with no gene match: 7. The CDR3 nucleotides read TGTGCCAGCAGCCAAGCGGGAGGAGGTGGATACGAGCAGTACTTC. It codes for CASSQAGGGGYEQYF.

The rearrangement joins TRBV5-8 to TRBJ2-2; TRBD2 might be the D (7 bases). The germline V and J ends were trimmed by 2 bases and 4 bases, with 15 bases remaining between them. The CDR3 loop spans 16 amino acids. Germline lookup yields CDR1 SGHTS and CDR2 YDEGEE. The CDR3 reads CASSFGGRKITGELFF. The CDR3 DNA reads as TGTGCCAGCAGCTTCGGGGGGCGGAAAATCACCGGGGAGCTGTTTTTT.

This chain links TRBV7-2 with TRBJ2-7; TRBD1 agrees at 10 bases. Germline values: CDR1 SGHTA, CDR2 FQGNSA. V shed 3 bases, J shed 4 bases, and the junction held 3 bases outside the gene matches. The CDR3 totals 14 residues. The CDR3 sequence: CASSLGTGVYEQYF. The DNA of the CDR3 is TGTGCCAGCAGCTTGGGGACAGGGGTTTACGAGCAGTACTTC.

The count of this clone is one. The chain uses TRBV6-5 and TRBJ1-3; D perhaps matches TRBD1 (6 bases). The CDR3 consists of 14 residues. Germline-derived CDR1 and CDR2 are MNHEY and SVGAGI. V was clipped by 7 bases and J by 4 bases, with 14 bases between them. In DNA, the CDR3 is TGTGCCAGCATTCTCTCAGGGACAGGAAACACCATATATTTT. Residues: CASILSGTGNTIYF.

The rearrangement links TRBV10-2 to TRBJ2-7; 10 nucleotides line up with TRBD1. The CDR3 is made up of 14 amino acids. Trimming removed 5 bases from V and 2 bases from J; junction bases left unmatched: 3. In germline, CDR1 is WSHSY, CDR2 SAAADI. This chain's CDR3 is CASSSDRGAYEQYF. CDR3 DNA: TGCGCCAGCAGTTCGGACAGGGGGGCCTACGAGCAGTACTTC.

The chain carries TRBV24-1 and TRBJ2-2, with D maybe TRBD1 (6 bases). The CDR3 consists of 12 residues. Trimming cost V 10 bases and J 3 bases, with 8 bases left between them. The germline V gene encodes CDR1 KGHDR and CDR2 SFDVKD. The CDR3 DNA follows: TGTGCCACACAGGGAGACACCGGGGAGCTGTTTTTT. Translation: CATQGDTGELFF.

This sequence joins TRBV30 and TRBJ1-1; D is ambiguous. Germline V gives CDR1 GTSNPN, CDR2 SVGIG (reference sequence). The V end lost 3 bases, the J end lost 4 bases, and 12 bases lay between the germline ends. The CDR3 loop spans 13 amino acids. DNA of the CDR3: TGTGCCTGGAGCCCCGGGGTGAGCACTGAAGCTTTCTTT. Translated: CAWSPGVSTEAFF. Full variable domain (missing parts from reference TRBV30 and TRBJ1-1): SQTIHQWPATLVQPVGSPLSLECTVEGTSNPNLYWYRQAAGRGLQLLFYSVGIGQISSEVPQNLSASRPQDRQFILSSKKLLLSDSGFYLCAWSPGVSTEAFFGQGTRLTVV.

V and J are TRBV6-6 and TRBJ1-1, with a tentative D call TRBD1 (6 bases). The CDR3 is made up of 14 amino acids. Germline lookup yields CDR1 MNHNY and CDR2 SVGAGI (reference sequence). V shed 4 bases and J shed 0 bases, with 9 bases lying between them. The CDR3 is CASSWEGVNTEAFF. The CDR3 bases are TGTGCCAGCAGTTGGGAGGGGGTGAACACTGAAGCTTTCTTT.

The chain has TRBV14 and TRBJ2-1; D is perhaps TRBD1 (5 bases). In germline, CDR1 is SGHDN, CDR2 FVKESK. V lost 0 bases to trimming and J lost 6 bases, with 12 bases between them. This CDR3 comprises 15 residues. This CDR3 is CASSQDWGAGNEQFF. The CDR3 nucleotides are TGTGCCAGCAGCCAAGACTGGGGCGCCGGCAATGAGCAGTTCTTC.

The table lists this clone with a count of one. The genes are TRBV2 and TRBJ1-2; D is unresolved. CDR3 length: 13 residues. V dropped 1 base and J dropped 4 bases, with 7 bases sitting between them. The germline V gene encodes CDR1 SNHLY and CDR2 FYNNEI. CDR3 amino acids: CASSEGLPYGYTF. The CDR3 region has the DNA TGTGCCAGCAGTGAAGGACTGCCCTATGGCTACACCTTC.

This clone has only one observation. The chain links TRBV19 to TRBJ2-2; D unclear. The CDR3 has 12 residues. Looked up from germline, CDR1 is LNHDA and CDR2 is SQIVND (reference sequence). V lost 2 bases and J 6 bases, leaving 4 bases between the germline ends. The CDR3 here is CASSISAGELFF. CDR3 sequence (DNA): TGTGCCAGTAGTATATCTGCCGGGGAGCTGTTTTTT.

This chain joins TRBV4-1 and TRBJ1-1; 12 bases align to TRBD1. The CDR3 extends over 15 amino acids. The germline V gene encodes CDR1 MGHRA and CDR2 YSYEKL. The ends lost 0 bases at V and 8 bases at J; junction bases unmatched: 4. The CDR3 loop reads CASSQEGQGAAEAFF. CDR3 DNA sequence: TGCGCCAGCAGCCAAGAGGGACAGGGGGCGGCGGAAGCTTTCTTT.

This chain connects TRBV2 to TRBJ2-3; weak D call: TRBD2 (6 bases). The CDR3 sequence is 16 residues long. V was pared by 1 base and J by 1 base, with 12 bases between. CDR1 is SNHLY and CDR2 is FYNNEI in the germline V gene. The CDR3 here is CASSEGLTGGTDTQYF. CDR3 nucleotide sequence: TGTGCCAGCAGTGAAGGCCTAACGGGGGGCACAGATACGCAGTATTTT.

The chain recombines TRBV2 with TRBJ1-6; 7 bases are a match to TRBD1. The CDR3 runs to 17 residues. After removal of 3 bases from V and 5 bases from J, the junction contained 10 bases not matched to a gene. Germline V gene lookup returns CDR1 SNHLY and CDR2 FYNNEI. In DNA, the CDR3 is TGTGCCAGCAGTGAGAACAGGGGAGTGAGGGATAATTCACCCCTCCACTTT. Its protein product is CASSENRGVRDNSPLHF.

The chain recombines TRBV7-2 with TRBJ2-5; TRBD2 might be the D (6 bases). The CDR3 extends over 15 amino acids. Deletions cut 2 bases from V and 2 bases from J, with 12 bases between. Germline V gene lookup returns CDR1 SGHTA and CDR2 FQGNSA. CDR3 nucleotides: TGTGCCAGCAGCTTAATGGGACTGCGTCAAGAGACCCAGTACTTC. Protein sequence: CASSLMGLRQETQYF.